This T cell receptor (beta chain) was retrieved from a study of T-cell reconstitution after alpha-beta-depleted transplantation in children. Overall study findings and caveats: Expanded clones from the graft, numbering several hundred, reportedly supplied alpha-beta T cells about two months after transplant.

As regards this clonotype: The antigen is unknown.

Unique molecular identifiers were incorporated when the TCRbeta library was constructed. Using its own MiXCR run on the PCR reads, TCRdb lists one record per CDR3 protein. The profile shows 480,000 or so distinct CDR3 sequences, about 10% of them singletons. Trimming took 1 base from V and 1 from J, leaving 13 bases between them. There are 15 residues in the CDR3. The V gene's germline CDR1 is SQVTM and CDR2 ANQGSEA. This TCR was sampled from a child aged 2 to 15 with inherited bone marrow failure, due to receive a stem cell transplant. The sample consisted of PBMCs, taken before TCRalphabeta/CD19-depleted stem cell transplant. The gene calls are TRBV29-1 and TRBJ1-1; D is unresolved. As DNA, the CDR3 is TGCAGCGTTGAAGTTTTGCGGGTGCGGAACACTGAAGCTTTCTTT. This sequence encodes CSVEVLRVRNTEAFF.